These 27 T cell receptor beta chains share one sample of origin, sequenced in a study of a mutant IDH1 vaccine in newly diagnosed glioma. Sample time point: week 47, end of study. Topical imiquimod accompanied each vaccine dose, which consisted of 300 ug of mutant IDH1 20-mer peptide. Sequencing was performed with immunoSEQ multiplex PCR; in TCRdb, only in-frame clones are kept and a portion is missing. The sample has about 94,000 clones, approximately 89% seen once. These TCRs are of unknown antigen specificity. Material: PBMCs, obtained from a glioma patient whose treatment included an IDH1 peptide vaccine. The receptors stem from a woman aged 50 to 65 with glioma.

About this clone itself: Other DNA sequences in this sample translate to the same CDR3. The V and J genes are TRBV4-1 and TRBJ2-1; the match to TRBD2 covers 7 bases. The CDR3 is made up of 14 amino acids. Trimming took 3 bases from V and 8 from J; bases not matched to a gene: 7. Germline-derived CDR1 and CDR2 are MGHRA and YSYEKL. The CDR3 region is CASSHQRGSDEQFF. CDR3 sequence (DNA): TGCGCCAGCAGCCACCAGCGGGGAAGTGATGAGCAGTTCTTC.

V usage is TRBV5-1 and J usage is TRBJ2-7; D not certain. The V gene's germline CDR1 is SGHRS and CDR2 YFSETQ. The CDR3 runs to 17 residues. V was pared by 0 bases and J by 0 bases, with 16 bases between. The CDR3 coding sequence is TGCGCCAGCAGCTTGGAAGGTAGGGTGCTGCCCTCCTACGAGCAGTACTTC. It translates to CASSLEGRVLPSYEQYF.

The chain employs TRBV19 and TRBJ2-5; 8 nucleotides agree with TRBD1. The J call may be faulty, since TRBJ2-7 better matches the DNA end. Per the germline V gene, CDR1 is LNHDA and CDR2 is SQIVND (reference sequence). The CDR3 consists of 13 residues. The CDR3 protein is CATTGGSSYEQYF. The CDR3 coding sequence is TGTGCCACCACAGGGGGTTCCTCCTACGAGCAGTACTTC.

V usage is TRBV9 and J usage is TRBJ2-2; D gene ambiguous. Trimming shortened V by 2 bases and J by 2 bases, and 10 bases separated the two germline ends. Germline loops: CDR1 SGDLS, CDR2 YYNGEE. This CDR3 spans 15 amino acids. The CDR3 region has the DNA TGTGCCAGCAGCGTGTTACCACAAAACACCGGGGAGCTGTTTTTT. Translating gives CASSVLPQNTGELFF.

The rearrangement uses TRBV7-2 and TRBJ2-1; TRBD2 matches at 9 bases. This CDR3 comprises 16 residues. Germline values: CDR1 SGHTA, CDR2 FQGNSA. Trimming cost V 5 bases and J 0 bases; bases outside gene matches: 5. CDR3 loop: CASSKWTSDSYNEQFF. The CDR3, as DNA: TGTGCCAGCAGCAAATGGACTAGCGACTCCTACAATGAGCAGTTCTTC.

This clone was observed once. The chain joins TRBV6-1 to TRBJ1-1, with 7 bases that match TRBD1. Unmatched junction bases numbered 2, after V lost 0 bases and J lost 10 bases. The CDR3 is 12 residues long. The germline gives CDR1 MNHNS, CDR2 SASEGT. The CDR3: CASSEAQGGAFF. In DNA, the CDR3 is TGTGCCAGCAGTGAAGCGCAGGGGGGAGCTTTCTTT.

The chain recombines TRBV5-1 with TRBJ2-1, with 9 bases matching TRBD2. The junction had 9 bases not matched to a gene; V was cut back by 2 bases and J by 9 bases. Germline-derived CDR1 and CDR2 are SGHRS and YFSETQ. The CDR3 has 15 amino acids. The CDR3 nucleotides read TGCGCCAGCAGCTTAAGGGTAGCGGGAGTGGTTGAGCAGTTCTTC. Encoded protein: CASSLRVAGVVEQFF.

This rearrangement joins TRBV15 to TRBJ2-2; the match to TRBD1 covers 7 bases. The V and J ends lost 6 bases and 9 bases, in that order; junction bases with no gene match: 13. The CDR3 consists of 15 residues. Looked up from germline, CDR1 is LNHNV and CDR2 is YYDKDF (reference sequence). CDR3 DNA sequence: TGTGCCACCAGAGACGAGGCAGGGGGTATCAGGGAGCTGTTTTTT. Protein: CATRDEAGGIRELFF.

This clone occurred once. V usage is TRBV2 and J usage is TRBJ2-2; 10 nucleotides line up with TRBD2. V lost 4 bases and J lost 4; bases outside the gene matches: 3. Per the germline V gene, CDR1 is SNHLY and CDR2 is FYNNEI. The CDR3 loop spans 15 amino acids. CDR3 region: CASSGTSGRTGELFF. The CDR3 DNA sequence: TGTGCCAGCAGTGGGACTAGCGGCCGCACCGGGGAGCTGTTTTTT. Filled out from reference TRBV2 and TRBJ2-2, the complete variable domain reads EPEVTQTPSHQVTQMGQEVILRCVPISNHLYFYWYRQILGQKVEFLVSFYNNEISEKSEIFDDQFSVERPDGSNFTLKIRSTKLEDSAMYFCASSGTSGRTGELFFGEGSRLTVL.

The chain joins TRBV27 to TRBJ2-3, with unresolved D. The CDR3 length is 15 residues. The germline gives CDR1 MNHEY, CDR2 SMNVEV (reference sequence). V gave up 6 bases and J gave up 2 bases, with 15 bases separating them. The DNA of the CDR3 is TGTGCCAGCAGCCTCTGGGGTGGCTTCACAGATACGCAGTATTTT. Protein product: CASSLWGGFTDTQYF.

The chain has TRBV19 and TRBJ2-6; D call uncertain. Germline loops: CDR1 LNHDA, CDR2 SQIVND (reference sequence). The CDR3 has 15 amino acids. The ends were cut back, 1 base at V and 0 bases at J, with 4 bases in the middle. CDR3 amino acids: CASSIGPSGANVLTF. CDR3 bases: TGTGCCAGTAGTATAGGGCCCTCTGGGGCCAACGTCCTGACTTTC.

The chain has TRBV5-1 and TRBJ2-7, with D perhaps matching TRBD1 or TRBD2 (5 bases each). Trimming cost V 6 bases and J 1 base, with 17 bases left between them. The CDR3 has 15 amino acids. The germline gives CDR1 SGHRS, CDR2 YFSETQ. The CDR3 loop is CASKIAAGGSYEQYF. As DNA, the CDR3 is TGCGCCAGCAAAATCGCGGCTGGGGGTTCCTACGAGCAGTACTTC.

The chain couples TRBV19 to TRBJ2-5; 12 positions agree with TRBD2. The V and J ends lost 10 bases and 5 bases, in that order; junction bases with no gene match: 8. Germline assignment: CDR1 LNHDA and CDR2 SQIVND (reference sequence). This CDR3 contains 14 residues. CDR3 region: CATASGRAGETQYF. CDR3 sequence (DNA): TGTGCCACCGCTAGCGGGAGGGCCGGGGAGACCCAGTACTTC.

This clone was observed a single time. The CDR3 DNA reads TGTGCCAGCAGCCAAGATATGGATCGGCGGGATACGCAGTATTTT. The encoded protein is CASSQDMDRRDTQYF. This chain links TRBV4-2 with TRBJ2-3; no firm D call. The V end lost 0 bases, the J end lost 6 bases, and 13 bases lay between the germline ends. The CDR3 has 15 amino acids. Germline V gives CDR1 LGHNA, CDR2 YNFKEQ.

The chain uses TRBV27 and TRBJ2-2; perhaps TRBD2 as D (5 bases). The V end lost 6 bases, the J end lost 6 bases, and 11 bases lay between the germline ends. This CDR3 contains 13 residues. In germline, CDR1 is MNHEY, CDR2 SMNVEV (reference sequence). The DNA of the CDR3 is TGTGCCAGCAGCCTATGGGGAGCCGGGGAGCTGTTTTTT. Its protein product is CASSLWGAGELFF.

V and J are TRBV30 and TRBJ2-1; 11 bases map to TRBD1. The CDR3 has 16 residues. CDR1 and CDR2 (germline): GTSNPN, SVGIG (reference sequence). V was clipped by 0 bases and J by 3 bases; unmatched bases: 4. The CDR3 reads CAWSVLGQGVYNEQFF. CDR3 bases: TGTGCCTGGAGTGTCCTGGGACAGGGGGTCTACAATGAGCAGTTCTTC.

The DNA of the CDR3 is TGTGCCAGTAGTATTTGGGGGTCTGCTGGGGAGCTGTTTTTT. This sequence encodes CASSIWGSAGELFF. V usage is TRBV19 and J usage is TRBJ2-2, with D perhaps assigned TRBD1 or TRBD2 (5 bases each). V was trimmed by 3 bases and J by 8 bases, leaving 13 bases between them. The CDR3 runs 14 residues. Germline CDR1 reads LNHDA; CDR2 reads SQIVND (reference sequence).

The chain carries TRBV2 and TRBJ2-5; D gene unclear. CDR1 and CDR2 (germline): SNHLY, FYNNEI. The CDR3 runs to 12 residues. V was shortened by 8 bases and J by 5 bases, with 12 bases between the two germline ends. The CDR3 region is CASSGRTETQYF. In nucleotides, the CDR3 is TGTGCCAGCTCTGGAAGGACGGAGACCCAGTACTTC.

In the case of this clone: Other nucleotide sequences from this sample produce the same CDR3. The chain carries TRBV5-5 and TRBJ2-7; D not resolved. Germline assignment: CDR1 SGHKS and CDR2 YYEKEE (reference sequence). The CDR3 is 11 residues long. The V gene lost 4 bases and the J gene lost 3 bases, with 5 bases spanning the gap. The CDR3 sequence: CASSPNYEQYF. CDR3 nucleotides: TGTGCCAGCAGCCCAAACTACGAGCAGTACTTC.

CDR3 sequence reads: CAWSVGAGNTEAFF. CDR3 bases: TGTGCCTGGAGTGTGGGGGCCGGGAACACTGAAGCTTTCTTT. The rearrangement links TRBV30 to TRBJ1-1; a possible D gene is TRBD1 (6 bases). V was pared by 0 bases and J by 1 base, with 9 bases between. The CDR3 length is 14 residues. The germline gives CDR1 GTSNPN, CDR2 SVGIG (reference sequence).

The V gene is TRBV28, the J gene TRBJ2-7, with D possibly being TRBD1 (6 bases). The CDR3 length is 13 residues. The germline V and J ends were trimmed by 10 bases and 3 bases, with 16 bases remaining between them. Germline V CDR1 and CDR2: MDHEN, SYDVKM. This CDR3 reads CAISRDTFYEQYF. The CDR3 nucleotides read TGTGCCATCAGCCGGGACACTTTCTACGAGCAGTACTTC.

The chain has TRBV6-4 and TRBJ2-1; 7 bases map to TRBD1. This CDR3 has 18 residues. Germline-derived CDR1 and CDR2 are MRHNA and SNTAGT. The junction had 14 bases not matched to a gene; V was cut back by 4 bases and J by 2 bases. The CDR3 bases are TGTGCCAGCAGTGCCCTCCCCGGCGTAGGGGGCGCCTACAATGAGCAGTTCTTC. This encodes CASSALPGVGGAYNEQFF.

The chain carries TRBV5-1 and TRBJ1-3; 7 bases are a match to TRBD1. V trimming: 4 bases; J trimming: 8 bases; junction bases outside the gene matches: 6. Germline V lookup: CDR1 SGHRS, CDR2 YFSETQ. CDR3 length: 13 amino acids. CDR3 sequence: CASSTRQGDTIYF. The CDR3, as DNA: TGCGCCAGCAGCACCCGACAGGGAGACACCATATATTTT.

To note about this clone: The same CDR3 is also encoded by other DNA sequences in this sample. The J gene is TRBJ2-7, the V gene TRBV2; no definite D call. V lost 6 bases and J lost 4, with 4 bases in between. The CDR3 runs 10 residues. Germline assignment: CDR1 SNHLY and CDR2 FYNNEI. Written as DNA, the CDR3 is TGTGCCAGCAGCAGTTACGAGCAGTACTTC. Amino acid sequence: CASSSYEQYF.

V usage is TRBV11-3 and J usage is TRBJ2-1, with 10 bases matching TRBD2. Per the germline V gene, CDR1 is SGHNT and CDR2 is YENEEA. The length of the CDR3 is 15 residues. J gave up 6 bases and V 4 bases, and 6 bases lay outside the gene matches. The CDR3 coding sequence is TGTGCCAGCAGCTGGACTAGCGGCCCTGTCAATGAGCAGTTCTTC. Translating gives CASSWTSGPVNEQFF.

The V gene is TRBV5-8, the J gene TRBJ2-5, with 9 nucleotides matching TRBD1. CDR3 length equals 15 residues. Germline V CDR1 and CDR2: SGHTS, YDEGEE. V lost 0 bases to trimming and J lost 4 bases; unmatched junction nucleotides: 4. CDR3 sequence (DNA): TGTGCCAGCAGCTTGGGGGACAGGGCGGGAGAGACCCAGTACTTC. Translation gives CASSLGDRAGETQYF.

This rearrangement joins TRBV28 to TRBJ1-5; TRBD1 agrees at 11 bases. CDR1 and CDR2 (germline): MDHEN, SYDVKM. The junction had 4 bases not matched to a gene; V was cut back by 4 bases and J by 5 bases. This CDR3 comprises 15 residues. The CDR3 loop is CASSWGTGGYQPQHF. The CDR3 bases are TGTGCCAGCAGTTGGGGGACAGGGGGATATCAGCCCCAGCATTTT.